Given below is one T cell receptor (beta chain) in context. This record belongs to a study of PD-1 blockade in classical Hodgkin lymphoma. Each of the patients experienced relapse following autologous stem cell transplantation, and their brentuximab vedotin exposure differed. This CDR3 has 12 amino acids. Germline V lookup: CDR1 WSHSY, CDR2 SAAADI. The V gene lost 7 bases and the J gene lost 7 bases, with 13 bases spanning the gap. Clones were read by immunoSEQ multiplex PCR, and TCRdb kept only the in-frame ones, dropping some. Of 45,000 to 60,000 clones detected, over 75% appear once; the ten largest clones hold 16%.

This material consisted of peripheral blood mononuclear cells (PBMCs), taken at baseline. This chain uses TRBV10-2 with TRBJ1-1; no reliable D call. This TCR was sampled from a human donor with classical Hodgkin lymphoma. The CDR3 is CASMQADGEAFF. The CDR3 bases are TGCGCCAGCATGCAGGCCGATGGTGAAGCTTTCTTT.